The T cell receptor beta chain under discussion was sequenced for a study of shared clonotypes between healthy human individuals. This table comes from immunoSEQ multiplex PCR, and its TCRdb copy is limited to in-frame clones, with some not included. The sample holds fewer than 850,000 clones, about 78% seen once. The germline V gene encodes CDR1 MNHEY and CDR2 SMNVEV (reference sequence). The ends lost 5 bases at V and 2 bases at J; junction bases unmatched: 21. The CDR3 sequence is 19 residues long. This clonotype was sampled from a woman aged 30 to 39 in good health. The chain has TRBV27 and TRBJ2-7; 7 bases align to TRBD1. The sequencing input was memory CD4+ T cells sorted from blood. Subset given: CD45RA-negative fraction. The CDR3 nucleotides are TGTGCCAGCAGTCCCGAACATATCTCCGGGACAGCGACCACCTACGAGCAGTACTTC. It is translated as CASSPEHISGTATTYEQYF.